The 21 T cell receptor beta chains below were found in one sample sequenced in a study of T cell changes during pregnancy in multiple sclerosis. This table comes from immunoSEQ multiplex PCR, and its TCRdb copy is limited to in-frame clones, with some not included. The data contain approximately 50,000 clones, roughly 94% of them singletons. The specimen was CD4+ T cells from peripheral blood mononuclear cells, collected in the third trimester of pregnancy. The receptors were sampled from a female donor with multiple sclerosis, enrolled in a pregnancy study.

This chain links TRBV9 with TRBJ2-2, with 8 bases fitting TRBD1. This CDR3 is built from 16 residues. From germline, CDR1 is SGDLS and CDR2 YYNGEE. V lost 4 bases to trimming and J lost 1 base; unmatched junction nucleotides: 6. CDR3 in DNA: TGTGCCAGCAGCCCGTGGACAGGGATGAACACCGGGGAGCTGTTTTTT. As protein: CASSPWTGMNTGELFF.

V is TRBV7-9 and J is TRBJ2-1; D perhaps matches TRBD2 (6 bases). Looked up from germline, CDR1 is SEHNR and CDR2 is FQNEAQ (reference sequence). The CDR3 has 15 amino acids. Trimming cost V 5 bases and J 8 bases, with 19 bases left between them. The CDR3 loop reads CASSEGTRREDEQFF. For the CDR3, the DNA is TGTGCCAGCAGCGAAGGGACTCGGAGGGAGGATGAGCAGTTCTTC. Drawing the rest from reference TRBV7-9 and TRBJ2-1, the complete variable domain is DTGVSQNPRHKITKRGQNVTFRCDPISEHNRLYWYRQTLGQGPEFLTYFQNEAQLEKSRLLSDRFSAERPKGSFSTLEIQRTEQGDSAMYLCASSEGTRREDEQFFGPGTRLTVL.

This CDR3 is CASNGQFNTEAFF. CDR3 sequence (DNA): TGTGCCAGCAACGGACAATTTAACACTGAAGCTTTCTTT. The V gene is TRBV2, the J gene TRBJ1-1, with a possible D match to TRBD1 (5 bases). This CDR3 is built from 13 residues. Looked up from germline, CDR1 is SNHLY and CDR2 is FYNNEI. The V end was cut by 7 bases, the J end by 2 bases, with 11 bases between.

The chain uses TRBV21-1 and TRBJ2-7; the D call in the table, TRBD1, was not verified against the DNA. TRBV21-1 is given as a pseudogene. This CDR3 contains 15 residues. Written as DNA, the CDR3 is TGTGCCAGCAGCAAAGGGGCAGGGGACAACTACGAGCAGTACTTC. Translating gives CASSKGAGDNYEQYF.

This chain joins TRBV12-5 and TRBJ2-4; D call uncertain. CDR1 is LGHNT and CDR2 is FRNRAP in the germline V gene. CDR3 size: 13 residues. The V end lost 0 bases, the J end lost 8 bases, and 8 bases lay between the germline ends. The chain's CDR3 is CASGLVHGDIQYF. CDR3 nucleotides: TGTGCTAGTGGTTTGGTACACGGAGACATTCAGTACTTC.

The chain combines TRBV30 with TRBJ2-1; D is unclear. This CDR3 comprises 15 residues. CDR1 GTSNPN and CDR2 SVGIG come from the germline V gene (reference sequence). V was cut by 0 bases and J by 0 bases, with 9 bases left in between. This CDR3 reads CAWSVAHSSYNEQFF. The CDR3 nucleotides are TGTGCCTGGAGTGTAGCGCATAGCTCCTACAATGAGCAGTTCTTC.

Points on this clone: Other DNA sequences within the sample encode an identical CDR3. V and J are TRBV5-1 and TRBJ2-7; D is perhaps TRBD2 (7 bases). V was trimmed by 4 bases and J by 3 bases, leaving 14 bases between them. There are 14 residues in the CDR3. In germline, CDR1 is SGHRS, CDR2 YFSETQ. The CDR3 spells CASSTRGGVYEQYF. CDR3 DNA sequence: TGCGCCAGCAGCACTAGGGGGGGTGTCTACGAGCAGTACTTC. The full variable domain, its missing parts supplied by reference TRBV5-1 and TRBJ2-7, is KAGVTQTPRYLIKTRGQQVTLSCSPISGHRSVSWYQQTPGQGLQFLFEYFSETQRNKGNFPGRFSGRQFSNSRSEMNVSTLELGDSALYLCASSTRGGVYEQYFGPGTRLTVT.

The CDR3 loop is CASSYLAGGLGEQYF. The CDR3 nucleotides are TGTGCCAGCAGTTACCTAGCGGGAGGGCTGGGCGAGCAGTACTTC. This chain connects TRBV6-5 to TRBJ2-5; 12 nucleotides align to TRBD2. The J call may not be correct, given that the DNA end is closer to TRBJ2-7. The CDR3 loop spans 15 amino acids. Germline V gene sequence: CDR1 MNHEY, CDR2 SVGAGI.

The CDR3 spells CASSYDSMNTEAFF. The DNA for the CDR3 is TGTGCCAGTAGTTACGACAGCATGAACACTGAAGCTTTCTTT. The rearrangement links TRBV19 to TRBJ1-1, with D tentatively TRBD1 (5 bases). Trimming shortened V by 5 bases and J by 0 bases, and 10 bases separated the two germline ends. This CDR3 spans 14 amino acids. Germline V gene data show CDR1 as LNHDA and CDR2 as SQIVND (reference sequence).

The chain joins TRBV11-1 to TRBJ2-3; D perhaps matches TRBD2 (5 bases). V was cut by 2 bases and J by 6 bases, with 12 bases left in between. Germline CDR1 SGHAT, CDR2 FQDESV (reference sequence). This CDR3 has 14 amino acids. The CDR3 is CASSLRARRDTQYF. DNA of the CDR3: TGTGCCAGCAGCTTAAGAGCCCGGAGGGATACGCAGTATTTT.

J is TRBJ2-1 and V is TRBV19, with 9 bases identical to TRBD2. V gave up 6 bases and J gave up 5 bases; unmatched junction bases: 5. In germline, CDR1 is LNHDA, CDR2 SQIVND (reference sequence). There are 14 residues in the CDR3. The CDR3 DNA reads as TGTGCCAGTAGGGGACTAGCCCGGCACAATGAGCAGTTCTTC. Residues: CASRGLARHNEQFF.

V and J are TRBV7-6 and TRBJ1-6; D is unclear. The germline V gene has CDR1 SGHVS and CDR2 FNYEAQ. The CDR3 extends over 13 amino acids. Trimming cost V 5 bases and J 6 bases, with 8 bases left between them. The CDR3 is CASSPSGNSPLHF. DNA of the CDR3: TGTGCCAGCAGCCCCAGCGGTAATTCACCCCTCCACTTT.

The genes are TRBV18 and TRBJ2-3; 7 bases agree with TRBD1. This CDR3 contains 14 residues. V lost 2 bases to trimming and J lost 5 bases; unmatched junction nucleotides: 4. Germline lookup yields CDR1 KGHSH and CDR2 LQKENI. CDR3 protein: CASSPGTARDTQYF. The CDR3 coding sequence is TGTGCCAGCTCACCAGGGACAGCCCGAGATACGCAGTATTTT.

CDR3 sequence (DNA): TGTGCCAGCAGTCACGGACAGTCGAGCAATCAGCCCCAGCATTTT. It yields the protein CASSHGQSSNQPQHF. The chain is built from TRBV5-6 and TRBJ1-5, with D tentatively TRBD1 (6 bases). V was pared by 5 bases and J by 1 base, with 13 bases between. The CDR3 sequence is 15 residues long. CDR1 and CDR2 (germline): SGHDT, YYEEEE.

This chain joins TRBV13 and TRBJ2-1; TRBD2 aligns across 11 bases. The CDR3 covers 16 residues. Germline V gene sequence: CDR1 PRHDT, CDR2 FYEKMQ (reference sequence). The trim removed 4 bases at V and 8 bases at J, leaving 10 bases unmatched. The CDR3 sequence is CASSYLAGGKKDEQFF. The CDR3 DNA follows: TGTGCCAGCAGCTACCTAGCGGGGGGAAAGAAAGATGAGCAGTTCTTC.

V usage is TRBV7-9 and J usage is TRBJ2-7; 9 nucleotides agree with TRBD2. The V and J ends lost 7 bases and 0 bases, in that order; junction bases with no gene match: 4. CDR3 size: 14 residues. Germline CDR1 SEHNR, CDR2 FQNEAQ (reference sequence). CDR3 sequence (DNA): TGTGCCAGCATCCCTAGCGGGGCCTCCTACGAGCAGTACTTC. This sequence encodes CASIPSGASYEQYF.

V and J are TRBV5-1 and TRBJ2-3; 11 bases map to TRBD2. The V segment lost 0 bases and the J segment 1 base; nucleotides outside the gene matches: 1. CDR3 size: 16 residues. In germline, CDR1 is SGHRS, CDR2 YFSETQ. The CDR3 sequence: CASSLETSGGTDTQYF. Here the CDR3 DNA reads TGCGCCAGCAGCTTGGAGACTAGCGGGGGCACAGATACGCAGTATTTT.

This clone was seen a single time. The rearrangement links TRBV5-1 to TRBJ2-5; 9 nucleotides align to TRBD2. CDR1 and CDR2 from the germline V gene are SGHRS and YFSETQ. Trimming at V came to 5 bases and at J to 3 bases, leaving 11 bases not matched to a gene. This CDR3 has 16 residues. The CDR3: CASRSYWTSAKETQYF. The CDR3 bases are TGCGCCAGCAGAAGTTACTGGACTAGCGCTAAAGAGACCCAGTACTTC. Drawing the rest from reference TRBV5-1 and TRBJ2-5, the complete variable domain is KAGVTQTPRYLIKTRGQQVTLSCSPISGHRSVSWYQQTPGQGLQFLFEYFSETQRNKGNFPGRFSGRQFSNSRSEMNVSTLELGDSALYLCASRSYWTSAKETQYFGPGTRLLVL.

The chain has TRBV4-1 and TRBJ2-3; TRBD2 matches 12 bases. The length of the CDR3 is 16 residues. The V and J ends lost 4 bases and 1 base, in that order; junction bases with no gene match: 3. Germline assignment: CDR1 MGHRA and CDR2 YSYEKL. The CDR3 sequence: CASSPGLAGGTDTQYF. CDR3 sequence (DNA): TGCGCCAGCAGCCCGGGACTAGCGGGCGGCACAGATACGCAGTATTTT.

V is TRBV6-1 and J is TRBJ1-5, with unresolved D. Germline V gene data show CDR1 as MNHNS and CDR2 as SASEGT. Between the trimmed V and J ends, which lost 2 bases and 7 bases, there was a span of 15 bases. The CDR3 sequence is 15 residues long. The CDR3 bases are TGTGCCAGCAGTGAAACTGCCGGGAGAAGACAGCCCCAGCATTTT. As protein: CASSETAGRRQPQHF.

The gene calls are TRBV7-8 and TRBJ2-3; a weak D match, TRBD1 (6 bases). The CDR3 is 12 amino acids. Germline V gives CDR1 SGHVS, CDR2 FQNEAQ. Trimming pared 5 bases from V and 5 bases from J, leaving 8 bases between. CDR3 region: CASSPGEDTQYF. In DNA form, the CDR3 reads TGTGCCAGCAGCCCAGGGGAAGATACGCAGTATTTT.